Sequencing of this TCR beta chain was carried out in a study of T-cell reconstitution after alpha-beta-depleted transplantation in children. Findings and limits, study-wide: From surviving recipient T cells and thymic progenitors came the high day-60 TCRbeta diversity observed in some patients. Expanded clones from the graft, numbering several hundred, reportedly supplied alpha-beta T cells about two months after transplant. After one year, T-cell counts and TCRbeta diversity mostly came from new T cells.

The CDR3 totals 15 residues. Germline V lookup: CDR1 PRHDT, CDR2 FYEKMQ (reference sequence). V lost 7 bases and J lost 7; bases outside the gene matches: 9. This clonotype was observed a handful of times. Its antigen is unidentified. Preparing the TCRbeta library involved the use of unique molecular identifiers. TCRdb redid the calling of the PCR reads with MiXCR, one entry per CDR3 protein. The sample lists some 300,000 distinct CDR3 sequences, about 7.3% occurring once. The chain combines TRBV13 with TRBJ1-6; 8 positions agree with TRBD1. The receptor was derived from a female patient aged 2-9 years who had a stem cell transplant for Fanconi anemia, so the T cells may come from the graft donor. This sample comprised peripheral blood, obtained 360 days after TCRalphabeta/CD19-depleted stem cell transplant. In DNA, the CDR3 is TGTGCCAGCAACCTAAGGACAGGGAGAAATTCACCCCTCCACTTT. Its protein is CASNLRTGRNSPLHF. Together with reference TRBV13 and TRBJ1-6, the CDR3 gives the full variable domain: AAGVIQSPRHLIKEKRETATLKCYPIPRHDTVYWYQQGPGQDPQFLISFYEKMQSDKGSIPDRFSAQQFSDYHSELNMSSLELGDSALYFCASNLRTGRNSPLHFGNGTRLTVT.